This note documents a single TCR beta chain sequence. Its antigen is unidentified. These data are taken from a study of cytomegalovirus exposure and HLA in healthy donors. Study-level findings and limits: Further analysis was carried out later, and it showed several of the most significant clusters appearing linked to common viral pathogens. Cytomegalovirus status was reportedly diagnosed by the classifier with high sensitivity and specificity. Some TCR beta chains (approximately 180 of them) were listed as cytomegalovirus-associated.

This CDR3 spans 15 amino acids. Germline CDR1 is LNHDA and CDR2 is SQIVND (reference sequence). V was clipped by 2 bases and J by 0 bases, with 8 bases between them. The primer mix had 60 Vbeta and 13 Jbeta primers. Sequencing used immunoSEQ multiplex PCR; TCRdb keeps in-frame clones, though not all of them. The sample gives 150,000 to 170,000 clones, roughly 74% of which show up once; around 2.8% is in the top ten. The sequenced sample was PBMCs. The V gene is TRBV19, the J gene TRBJ2-1; D ambiguous. The receptor was derived from a man younger than 35 in good health and CMV-seronegative. This chain's CDR3 is CASSITVSSYNEQFF. Here the CDR3 DNA reads TGTGCCAGTAGTATAACAGTGAGCTCCTACAATGAGCAGTTCTTC. Based on the CDR3 plus reference TRBV19 and TRBJ2-1, the full variable domain is DGGITQSPKYLFRKEGQNVTLSCEQNLNHDAMYWYRQDPGQGLRLIYYSQIVNDFQKGDIAEGYSVSREKKESFPLTVTSAQKNPTAFYLCASSITVSSYNEQFFGPGTRLTVL.